This T cell receptor beta chain is drawn from a study of T-cell memory formation after mild COVID-19. One entry per CDR3 protein, called by TCRdb with MiXCR from the 5' RACE reads. Of some 600,000 distinct CDR3 sequences listed, around a sixth were seen once; the top ten hold 8.1%. The length of the CDR3 is 16 residues. V was clipped by 3 bases and J by 4 bases; unmatched bases: 8. CDR1 is SEHNR, CDR2 FQNEAQ, per germline (reference sequence). This clonotype was seen only a few times. Sequencing input: PBMCs or a T cell subset sorted from them (not recorded which). This TCR derives from an adult woman who had mild COVID-19 (a few samples of this study predate the infection). Cell type and time point are not known. The V call is TRBV7-9, the J call TRBJ2-1; the match to TRBD2 covers 8 bases. The CDR3 loop is CASSFIGRGRYNEQFF. The CDR3 region has the DNA TGTGCCAGCAGCTTTATAGGACGCGGGAGGTACAATGAGCAGTTCTTC.